Listed below are T cell receptor beta chains from one sample, sequenced in a study of T-cell reconstitution after alpha-beta-depleted transplantation in children. TCRdb processed the PCR reads anew with MiXCR; each CDR3 protein has one entry. Of hundreds of thousands of distinct CDR3 sequences listed, 10% to 15% are singletons. The sequencing here drew on PBMCs, mostly from graft donor cells, taken 360 days after TCRalphabeta/CD19-depleted stem cell transplant. Receptors were obtained from a male patient aged 10-17 years who had a stem cell transplant for acute myeloid leukemia, so the T cells may come from the graft donor. Each CDR3 is given with its conserved first and last residue. The D gene is left open where the match is weak. Not every row has a clone size; where given, it reads once, few, many or a size class.

V	J	D	size	DNA	CDR3
TRBV21-1	TRBJ2-6	NA	NA	TGTGCCAGCAGCAAAACAACTAGCGGGAGTTGCTGGCTTTCTGGGGCCAACGTCCTGACTTTC	CASSKTTSGSCWLSGANVLTF
TRBV4-2	TRBJ1-3	NA	NA	TGTGCCAGCAGCCAAGATAAGGGGGGGCGCGGGCATACTGGAAACACCATATATTTT	CASSQDKGGRGHTGNTIYF
TRBV20-1	TRBJ2-7	NA	NA	TGCAGTGCTAGAGGTCTGGATCACTACGAGCAGTACTTC	CSARGLDHYEQYF
TRBV27	TRBJ2-7	NA	few	TGTGCCAGCAGTACCACGCTCTCCTACGAGCAGTACTTC	CASSTTLSYEQYF
TRBV7-3	TRBJ2-6	TRBD1	once	TGTGCCAGCAGCTTAATCCCCTTACAAAACAGGGGGAAGCTCCTGACTTTC	CASSLIPLQNRGKLLTF
TRBV2	TRBJ2-1	TRBD2	NA	TGTGCCAGCAGTGAGGGTCGAGGACTAGCGGGAGGGGAATTTGTGAGCTCCTACAATGAGCAGTTCTTC	CASSEGRGLAGGEFVSSYNEQFF
TRBV7-9	TRBJ2-3	NA	few	TGTGCCAGCAGCTTGGGGCTTGAGCCAGATACGCAGTATTTT	CASSLGLEPDTQYF
TRBV12-3/TRBV12-4	TRBJ2-6	NA	many	TGTGCCAGCAGTTTGGTGACAGGACCCCTCTCTGGGGCCAACGTCCTGACTTTC	CASSLVTGPLSGANVLTF
TRBV27	TRBJ2-7	NA	many	TGTGCCAGCTCCCCCCTGGGGTTCCACGAGCAGTACTTC	CASSPLGFHEQYF
TRBV10-3	TRBJ2-7	TRBD2	NA	TGTGCCATCAATCCGTCGGGACGGGAGGGCCGGGGCTACGAGCAGTACTTC	CAINPSGREGRGYEQYF
TRBV28	TRBJ1-6	NA	few	TGTGCCAGCAGGTCCGATCTTTGGACAGATAATTCACCCCTCCACTTT	CASRSDLWTDNSPLHF
TRBV11-2	TRBJ2-2	NA	few	TGTGCCTTGGGGGGAACCGGGGAGCTGTTTTTT	CALGGTGELFF
TRBV4-1	TRBJ2-2	TRBD2	NA	TGCGCCAGCAGCCCGAGCGGTTTGGGGTGGGGACTAGCGGGAGGAATGAACACCGGGGAGCTGTTTTTT	CASSPSGLGWGLAGGMNTGELFF
TRBV29-1	TRBJ2-1	TRBD2	NA	TGCAGTGTATCTCTAGCGGGGAACCCGAGCTCCTACAATGAGCAGTTCTTC	CSVSLAGNPSSYNEQFF
TRBV4-2	TRBJ1-1	NA	NA	TGTGCCAGCAGCCAAGAGGGGGAAATCGCTGAAGCTTTCTTT	CASSQEGEIAEAFF
TRBV13	TRBJ2-2	TRBD1	NA	TGTGCCAGCAGCAATACTAGACAGGGGACGCACACCGGGGAGCTGTTTTTT	CASSNTRQGTHTGELFF
TRBV20-1	TRBJ2-3	TRBD2	many	TGCAGTGCTAGGTGGGAGACGGGAGGGCCCTCAGATACGCAGTATTTT	CSARWETGGPSDTQYF
TRBV7-2	TRBJ2-7	TRBD2	NA	TGTGCCAGCAGCTTAACTAGCGGGATCAAGTCGGTCTACGAGCAGTACTTC	CASSLTSGIKSVYEQYF
TRBV28	TRBJ1-2	TRBD1	NA	TGTGCCAGCAGTTTAAGTAAGGGTGACAGGGGGGGTTTTAAGAGCTATGGCTACACCTTC	CASSLSKGDRGGFKSYGYTF
TRBV25-1	TRBJ2-7	NA	NA	TGTGCCAGCACTGAAGCCGGCTCTACCTACGAGCAGTACTTC	CASTEAGSTYEQYF
TRBV6-2/TRBV6-3	TRBJ2-7	TRBD2	many	TGTGCCAGCAGTTACGTGCGGGGGGACTACGAGCAGTACTTC	CASSYVRGDYEQYF
TRBV24-1	TRBJ2-3	TRBD2	few	TGTGCCACCGGGAGGGGAGGAGATACGCAGTATTTT	CATGRGGDTQYF
TRBV20-1	TRBJ2-6	TRBD1	NA	TGCAGTGCGGACGGACAGGGGATCTCTGGGGCCAACGTCCTGACTTTC	CSADGQGISGANVLTF
TRBV12-3/TRBV12-4	TRBJ2-1	NA	many	TGTGCCAGCAGCAACAGAAGCTACAATGAGCAGTTCTTC	CASSNRSYNEQFF
TRBV28	TRBJ2-7	NA	NA	TGTGCCAGCAGTTCCCCCCGACTAGGCTCCTACGAGCAGTACTTC	CASSSPRLGSYEQYF
TRBV15	TRBJ2-3	TRBD2	few	TGTGCCACCAGCGAGATAGCGGGTAACACAGATACGCAGTATTTT	CATSEIAGNTDTQYF
TRBV4-1	TRBJ2-5	TRBD2	NA	TGCGCCAGCAGCTCTCTGGGGACTAGCGGGAGAGAGACCCAGTACTTC	CASSSLGTSGRETQYF
TRBV3-1	TRBJ2-7	NA	NA	TGTGCCAGCAGCCCATGGACCGCGAGGGAGCAGTACTTC	CASSPWTAREQYF
TRBV9	TRBJ1-3	TRBD1	NA	TGTGCCAGCAGCGGCTATACAGGGGTAGGAAACACCATATATTTT	CASSGYTGVGNTIYF
TRBV18	TRBJ2-7	TRBD1	few	TGTGCCAGCTCACCAGTCTTGACAGGGGGACTCGAGCAGTACTTC	CASSPVLTGGLEQYF
TRBV24-1	TRBJ2-6	TRBD1	NA	TGTGCCACCAGACCGGGACAGGACCTATCTGGGGCCAACGTCCTGACTTTC	CATRPGQDLSGANVLTF
TRBV10-3	TRBJ2-6	TRBD1	NA	TGTGCCATCAGCCCGACAGGGGAGGCTGGGGCCAACGTCCTGACTTTC	CAISPTGEAGANVLTF
TRBV18	TRBJ2-3	NA	NA	TGTGCCAGCTCACGCAGCGGCACAGATACGCAGTATTTT	CASSRSGTDTQYF
TRBV20-1	TRBJ2-7	NA	NA	TGCAGTGCTAGGGGCAACTCATTGATCTACGAGCAGTACTTC	CSARGNSLIYEQYF
TRBV4-3	TRBJ1-6	NA	many	TGCGCCAGCAGCCAAGATCGCAGCTCCTATAATTCACCCCTCCACTTT	CASSQDRSSYNSPLHF